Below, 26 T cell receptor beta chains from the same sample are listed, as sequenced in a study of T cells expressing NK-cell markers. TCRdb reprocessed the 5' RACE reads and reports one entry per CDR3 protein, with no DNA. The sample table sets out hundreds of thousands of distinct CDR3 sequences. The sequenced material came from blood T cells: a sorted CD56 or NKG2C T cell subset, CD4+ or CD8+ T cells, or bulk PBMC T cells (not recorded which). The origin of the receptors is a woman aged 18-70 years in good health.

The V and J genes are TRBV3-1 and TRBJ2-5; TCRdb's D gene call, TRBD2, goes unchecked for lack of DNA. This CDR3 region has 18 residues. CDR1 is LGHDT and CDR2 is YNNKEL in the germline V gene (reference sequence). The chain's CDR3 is CASSQSNTLRDFQETQYF.

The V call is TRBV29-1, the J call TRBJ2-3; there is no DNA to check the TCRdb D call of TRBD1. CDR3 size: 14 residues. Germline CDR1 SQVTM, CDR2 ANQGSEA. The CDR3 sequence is CSVDGGQETDTQYF.

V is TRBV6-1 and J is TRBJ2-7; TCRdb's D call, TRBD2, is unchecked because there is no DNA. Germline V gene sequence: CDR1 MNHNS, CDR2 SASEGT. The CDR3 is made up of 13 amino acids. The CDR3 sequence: CASTRGWPYEQYF.

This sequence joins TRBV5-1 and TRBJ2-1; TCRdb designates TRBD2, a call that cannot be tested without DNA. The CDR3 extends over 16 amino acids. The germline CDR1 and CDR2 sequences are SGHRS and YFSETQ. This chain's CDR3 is CASSPGLSGRNNEQFF.

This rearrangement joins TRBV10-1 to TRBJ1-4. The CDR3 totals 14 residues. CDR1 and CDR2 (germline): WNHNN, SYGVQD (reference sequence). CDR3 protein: CASSDDRINEKLFF.

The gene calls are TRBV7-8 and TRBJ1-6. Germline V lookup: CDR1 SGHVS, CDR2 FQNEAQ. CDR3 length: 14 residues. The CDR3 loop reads CASSYAVDSSPLHF.

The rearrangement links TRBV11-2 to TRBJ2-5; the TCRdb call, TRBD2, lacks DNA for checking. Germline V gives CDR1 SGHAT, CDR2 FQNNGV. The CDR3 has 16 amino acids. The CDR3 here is CASSFSGRGPQETQYF.

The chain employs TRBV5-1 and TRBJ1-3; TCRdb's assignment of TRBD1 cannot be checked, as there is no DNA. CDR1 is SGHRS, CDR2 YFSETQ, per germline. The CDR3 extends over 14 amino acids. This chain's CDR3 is CASSLVADSDTIYF.

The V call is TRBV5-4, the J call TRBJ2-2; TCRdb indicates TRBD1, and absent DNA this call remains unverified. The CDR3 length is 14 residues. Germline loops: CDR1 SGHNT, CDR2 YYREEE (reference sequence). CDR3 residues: CASSPGGNTGELFF.

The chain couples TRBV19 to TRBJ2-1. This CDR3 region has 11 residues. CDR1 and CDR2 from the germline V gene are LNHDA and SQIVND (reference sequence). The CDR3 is CASNGYNEQFF. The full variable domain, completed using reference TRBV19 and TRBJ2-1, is DGGITQSPKYLFRKEGQNVTLSCEQNLNHDAMYWYRQDPGQGLRLIYYSQIVNDFQKGDIAEGYSVSREKKESFPLTVTSAQKNPTAFYLCASNGYNEQFFGPGTRLTVL.

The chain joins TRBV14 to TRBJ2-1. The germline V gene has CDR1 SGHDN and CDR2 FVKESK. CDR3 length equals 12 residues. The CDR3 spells CASSQIGHEQFF.

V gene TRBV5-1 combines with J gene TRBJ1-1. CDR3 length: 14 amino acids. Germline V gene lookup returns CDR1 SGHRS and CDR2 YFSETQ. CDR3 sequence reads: CASSLRQSDTEAFF.

CDR3: CSADGTGDPYEQFF. V and J are TRBV20-1 and TRBJ2-1; the D call from TCRdb, TRBD1, cannot be confirmed without DNA. From germline, CDR1 is DFQATT and CDR2 SNEGSKA (reference sequence). CDR3 size: 14 residues.

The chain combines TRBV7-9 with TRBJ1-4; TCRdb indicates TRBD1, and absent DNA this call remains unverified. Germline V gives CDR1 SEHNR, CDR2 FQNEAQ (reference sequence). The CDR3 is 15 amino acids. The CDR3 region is CASSTTGGGDEKLFF.

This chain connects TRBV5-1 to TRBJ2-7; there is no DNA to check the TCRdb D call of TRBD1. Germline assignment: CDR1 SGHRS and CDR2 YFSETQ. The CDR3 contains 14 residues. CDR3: CASSLGQGLSEQYF.

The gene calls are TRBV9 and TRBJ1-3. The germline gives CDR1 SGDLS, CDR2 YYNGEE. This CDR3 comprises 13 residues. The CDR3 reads CASSPTAGNTIYF.

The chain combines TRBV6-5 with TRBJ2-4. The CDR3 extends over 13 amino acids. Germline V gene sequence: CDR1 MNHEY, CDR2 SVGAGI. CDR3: CASSYGAKNIQYF.

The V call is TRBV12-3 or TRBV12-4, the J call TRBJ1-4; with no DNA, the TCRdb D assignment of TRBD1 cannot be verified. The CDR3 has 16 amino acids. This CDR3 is CASSLGTGALNEKLFF.

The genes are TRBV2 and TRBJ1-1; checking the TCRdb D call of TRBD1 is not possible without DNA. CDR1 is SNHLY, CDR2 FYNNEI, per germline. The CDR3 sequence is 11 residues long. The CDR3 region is CANIRGSEAFF.

CDR3 sequence: CSVQPGPTGELFF. The chain uses TRBV29-1 and TRBJ2-2; TCRdb returns TRBD1, unconfirmable since there is no DNA. From germline, CDR1 is SQVTM and CDR2 ANQGSEA. The CDR3 consists of 13 residues.

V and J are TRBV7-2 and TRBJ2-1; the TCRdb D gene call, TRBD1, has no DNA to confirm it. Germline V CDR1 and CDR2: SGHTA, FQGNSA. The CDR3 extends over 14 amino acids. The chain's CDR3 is CASSSSGGGHEQFF.

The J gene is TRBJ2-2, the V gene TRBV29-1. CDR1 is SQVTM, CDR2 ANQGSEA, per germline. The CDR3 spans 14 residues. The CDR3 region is CSVEIIKGTGELFF.

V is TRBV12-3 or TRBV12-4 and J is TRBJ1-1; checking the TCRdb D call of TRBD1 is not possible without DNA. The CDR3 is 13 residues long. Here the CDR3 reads CASSFGVRGKAFF.

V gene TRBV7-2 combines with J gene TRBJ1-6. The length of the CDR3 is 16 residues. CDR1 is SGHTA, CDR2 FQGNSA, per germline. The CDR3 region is CASSHSRTGVDSPLHF.

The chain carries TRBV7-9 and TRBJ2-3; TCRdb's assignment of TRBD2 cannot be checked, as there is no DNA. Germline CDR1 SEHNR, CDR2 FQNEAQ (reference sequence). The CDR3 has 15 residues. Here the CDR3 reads CASSPRLADTDTQYF.

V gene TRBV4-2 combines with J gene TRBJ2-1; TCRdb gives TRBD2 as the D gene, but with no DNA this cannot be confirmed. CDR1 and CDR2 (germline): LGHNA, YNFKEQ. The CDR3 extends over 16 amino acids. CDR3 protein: CASSPLAGATYNEQFF.